The next 27 T cell receptor beta chains were all read from a single sample in a study of CXCR3-negative and CXCR3-positive naive CD8 T cells. The method, 5' RACE with UMI labels, was used to prepare the TRB cDNA libraries. No DNA is given; TCRdb re-called the 5' RACE reads and lists each CDR3 protein once. Here the sample table reports about 130,000 distinct CDR3 sequences. Source material: naive CXCR3- CD8+ T cells from blood. The subset here: CD45RO-CCR7+CD27+CD95- naive CD8+ T cells lacking CXCR3 (TNR3-). The source of these receptors is a human donor in good health. Some clones in this sample may be carry-over from other donors' samples.

This chain uses TRBV7-9 with TRBJ2-1; TCRdb returns TRBD1, unconfirmable since there is no DNA. CDR3 length: 13 amino acids. Germline V lookup: CDR1 SEHNR, CDR2 FQNEAQ (reference sequence). The CDR3 loop reads CASSEDRRNEQFF.

The chain recombines TRBV10-1 with TRBJ2-1; TCRdb returns TRBD2, unconfirmable since there is no DNA. The CDR3 contains 15 residues. CDR1 WNHNN and CDR2 SYGVQD come from the germline V gene (reference sequence). CDR3 loop: CASSQQSSGHNEQFF.

The CDR3 protein is CASSARSGGPGNTIYF. The chain carries TRBV12-3 or TRBV12-4 and TRBJ1-3. This CDR3 region has 16 residues.

The chain recombines TRBV6-2 or TRBV6-3 with TRBJ1-1; without DNA, the TCRdb call of TRBD1 cannot be checked. Germline V gives CDR1 MNHEY, CDR2 SVGEGT. CDR3 length: 13 amino acids. CDR3 region: CASSTGRTTEAFF.

The gene calls are TRBV15 and TRBJ2-7. CDR3 size: 14 residues. Germline lookup yields CDR1 LNHNV and CDR2 YYDKDF (reference sequence). The CDR3 is CATTEGRTSYEQYF.

The chain's CDR3 is CASSLGRGEDYEQYF. The chain employs TRBV7-7 and TRBJ2-7; the TCRdb D gene call, TRBD1, has no DNA to confirm it. Germline V CDR1 and CDR2: SSHAT, FNYEAQ (reference sequence). The CDR3 consists of 15 residues.

This sequence joins TRBV12-3 or TRBV12-4 and TRBJ2-7; TCRdb selects TRBD2, and the lack of DNA leaves this call unchecked. The CDR3 is made up of 14 amino acids. This CDR3 is CASSLVSGSYEQYF.

The V gene is TRBV27, the J gene TRBJ1-5; TCRdb names TRBD1, which stays unverified in the absence of DNA. CDR3 length: 12 residues. Germline CDR1 is MNHEY and CDR2 is SMNVEV (reference sequence). CDR3 sequence reads: CASSQGNQPQHF.

The chain carries TRBV29-1 and TRBJ1-2; no DNA is available, so the TRBD1 call from TCRdb remains unchecked. This CDR3 has 14 residues. CDR1 and CDR2 from the germline V gene are SQVTM and ANQGSEA. CDR3 region: CSVALTGGSGGYTF.

The rearrangement joins TRBV23-1 to TRBJ2-6. TRBV23-1 is treated as an ORF (open reading frame) with a function not yet certain. The CDR3 is 19 residues long. The CDR3 sequence: CASSQSTVPVNSGANVLTF.

This chain connects TRBV4-1 to TRBJ2-3; TCRdb picks TRBD2, but there is no DNA to check that call. The length of the CDR3 is 17 residues. Germline V lookup: CDR1 MGHRA, CDR2 YSYEKL. CDR3 region: CASSPEISGSRTDTQYF.

The gene calls are TRBV7-9 and TRBJ2-7; TCRdb's assignment of TRBD1 cannot be checked, as there is no DNA. Germline-derived CDR1 and CDR2 are SEHNR and FQNEAQ (reference sequence). CDR3 length equals 17 residues. The chain's CDR3 is CASSPGQSITNSYEQYF.

The V and J genes are TRBV5-6 and TRBJ2-2; checking the TCRdb D call of TRBD1 is not possible without DNA. The CDR3 is 14 amino acids. The germline gives CDR1 SGHDT, CDR2 YYEEEE. This chain's CDR3 is CATSLVQGNGELFF.

The chain has TRBV13 and TRBJ1-1. This CDR3 has 14 amino acids. The germline CDR1 and CDR2 sequences are PRHDT and FYEKMQ (reference sequence). The CDR3 spells CASSLRSGLYNAFF.

The chain combines TRBV28 with TRBJ2-1; TCRdb designates TRBD2, a call that cannot be tested without DNA. CDR1 and CDR2 from the germline V gene are MDHEN and SYDVKM. The CDR3 totals 14 residues. This CDR3 is CASSFRGNYNEQFF.

The J gene is TRBJ2-2, the V gene TRBV7-2; TCRdb returns TRBD2, unconfirmable since there is no DNA. The CDR3 totals 13 residues. Germline values: CDR1 SGHTA, CDR2 FQGNSA. The CDR3 loop reads CASSPTVGLELFF.

CDR3 protein: CASRPPTQGVNEQYF. The chain employs TRBV28 and TRBJ2-7; TCRdb lists TRBD1, though no DNA is available to test this call. Per the germline V gene, CDR1 is MDHEN and CDR2 is SYDVKM. The CDR3 consists of 15 residues.

J is TRBJ2-7 and V is TRBV20-1; TCRdb designates TRBD1, a call that cannot be tested without DNA. Germline V gene sequence: CDR1 DFQATT, CDR2 SNEGSKA (reference sequence). The CDR3 is 13 amino acids. CDR3 sequence: CSASRQASYEQYF.

The genes are TRBV20-1 and TRBJ2-7. The germline gives CDR1 DFQATT, CDR2 SNEGSKA (reference sequence). CDR3 size: 12 residues. The CDR3 region is CSALGLLYEQYF.

V gene TRBV28 combines with J gene TRBJ2-4; the TCRdb D gene call, TRBD1, has no DNA to confirm it. The CDR3 has 14 residues. The germline V gene has CDR1 MDHEN and CDR2 SYDVKM. The chain's CDR3 is CASSFRGGRDIQYF.

The chain recombines TRBV7-2 with TRBJ1-1; TCRdb calls TRBD1, which cannot be checked without DNA. Germline V gene sequence: CDR1 SGHTA, CDR2 FQGNSA. The CDR3 contains 14 residues. The CDR3 spells CASSSGALNTEAFF.

The chain combines TRBV29-1 with TRBJ2-7; TCRdb designates TRBD2, a call that cannot be tested without DNA. Germline CDR1 SQVTM, CDR2 ANQGSEA. This CDR3 comprises 18 residues. The CDR3 sequence: CSVEEGPLGSGISYEQYF.

The chain employs TRBV7-8 and TRBJ2-2. CDR3 size: 13 residues. The V gene's germline CDR1 is SGHVS and CDR2 FQNEAQ. The CDR3 loop reads CASSLPYTGELFF.

V and J are TRBV5-5 and TRBJ1-2; TCRdb proposes TRBD1, but this gene call is untestable without DNA. This CDR3 has 12 residues. The germline gives CDR1 SGHKS, CDR2 YYEKEE (reference sequence). CDR3 in amino acids: CASSLTGEGYTF.

The chain couples TRBV20-1 to TRBJ2-7; checking the TCRdb D call of TRBD2 is not possible without DNA. Germline V gene lookup returns CDR1 DFQATT and CDR2 SNEGSKA (reference sequence). CDR3 length equals 16 residues. CDR3 region: CSARDFSSDFSYEQYF.

V is TRBV6-2 or TRBV6-3 and J is TRBJ2-7; TCRdb's D call, TRBD1, is unchecked because there is no DNA. CDR3 length equals 13 residues. Germline V gene data show CDR1 as MNHEY and CDR2 as SVGEGT. Here the CDR3 reads CASRIAGDHEQYF.

V usage is TRBV3-1 and J usage is TRBJ2-7. Germline V gene sequence: CDR1 LGHDT, CDR2 YNNKEL (reference sequence). The CDR3 runs 11 residues. The CDR3 spells CASFRSYEQYF.